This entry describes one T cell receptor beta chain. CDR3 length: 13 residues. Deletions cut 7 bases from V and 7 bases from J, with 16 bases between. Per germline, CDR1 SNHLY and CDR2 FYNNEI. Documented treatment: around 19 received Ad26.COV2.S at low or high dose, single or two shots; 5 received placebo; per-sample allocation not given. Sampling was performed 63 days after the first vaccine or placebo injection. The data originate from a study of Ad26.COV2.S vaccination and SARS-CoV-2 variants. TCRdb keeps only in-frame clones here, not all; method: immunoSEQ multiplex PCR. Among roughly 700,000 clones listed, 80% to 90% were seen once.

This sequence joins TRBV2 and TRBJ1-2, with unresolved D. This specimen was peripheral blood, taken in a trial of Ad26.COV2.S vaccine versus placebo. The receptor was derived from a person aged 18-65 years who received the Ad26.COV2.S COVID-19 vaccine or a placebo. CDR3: CASNPSPGSGYTF. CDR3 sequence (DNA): TGTGCCAGCAACCCATCGCCGGGGTCTGGCTACACCTTC.